Each of the 23 T cell receptor beta chains below was sequenced from the same sample in a study of blood T cell repertoires in COVID-19. Clones were sequenced by immunoSEQ multiplex PCR, and TCRdb holds only the in-frame ones, with some missing. The sample holds roughly 61,000 clones; about 66% are singletons and the top ten take approximately 50%. Sequenced input: PBMCs or T cells enriched from blood (not recorded which). These receptors all come from a woman aged 60-75 years who had been exposed to COVID-19.

The chain joins TRBV4-2 to TRBJ1-2; 10 positions agree with TRBD1. J lost 4 bases, V lost 0 bases, and 8 bases had no gene match. This CDR3 region has 17 residues. The V gene's germline CDR1 is LGHNA and CDR2 YNFKEQ. The chain's CDR3 is CASSQDLRQGAIYGYTF. The CDR3 DNA reads TGTGCCAGCAGCCAAGATCTCCGACAGGGGGCGATCTATGGCTACACCTTC.

The rearrangement joins TRBV9 to TRBJ2-7, with a weak D call TRBD2 (7 bases). Germline V gives CDR1 SGDLS, CDR2 YYNGEE. Trimming stripped 0 bases from V and 5 bases from J, with 18 bases between. This CDR3 has 16 residues. In DNA, the CDR3 is TGTGCCAGCAGCGTAGTTGCCGAGGGGGGGCGTAACGAGCAGTACTTC. Amino acids: CASSVVAEGGRNEQYF.

The rearrangement joins TRBV18 to TRBJ1-2, with D tentatively TRBD1 (5 bases). The CDR3 length is 13 residues. With 8 bases removed from V and 0 bases from J, the gap between germline ends came to 10 bases. The germline CDR1 and CDR2 sequences are KGHSH and LQKENI. The DNA for the CDR3 is TGTGCCAGCGCGACAGTAACTAACTATGGCTACACCTTC. Translation: CASATVTNYGYTF.

The CDR3 coding sequence is TGCGCCAGCAGCTCCTTCCTCACAAGCGGGGGCCATACGCAGTATTTT. This gives the protein CASSSFLTSGGHTQYF. V is TRBV5-1 and J is TRBJ2-3; TRBD2 agrees at 8 bases. The V segment lost 3 bases and the J segment 7 bases; nucleotides outside the gene matches: 13. This CDR3 has 16 amino acids. Germline CDR1 reads SGHRS; CDR2 reads YFSETQ.

The gene calls are TRBV5-4 and TRBJ2-7, with 7 bases identical to TRBD1. V trimming: 1 base; J trimming: 3 bases; junction bases outside the gene matches: 4. The length of the CDR3 is 14 residues. Germline CDR1 reads SGHNT; CDR2 reads YYREEE (reference sequence). The DNA of the CDR3 is TGTGCCAGCAGCTTGCCGGGACAGAACTACGAGCAGTACTTC. Translating gives CASSLPGQNYEQYF. Based on the CDR3 plus reference TRBV5-4 and TRBJ2-7, the full variable domain is ETGVTQSPTHLIKTRGQQVTLRCSSQSGHNTVSWYQQALGQGPQFIFQYYREEENGRGNFPPRFSGLQFPNYSSELNVNALELDDSALYLCASSLPGQNYEQYFGPGTRLTVT.

This clone was seen a few times. This chain connects TRBV5-5 to TRBJ1-5; TRBD1 aligns across 12 bases. CDR3 length: 16 residues. Unmatched junction bases numbered 8, after V lost 3 bases and J lost 7 bases. CDR1 and CDR2 (germline): SGHKS, YYEKEE (reference sequence). CDR3 protein: CASSSIPGQGAQPQHF. DNA for the CDR3: TGTGCCAGCAGCTCTATACCGGGACAGGGGGCACAGCCCCAGCATTTT.

This chain links TRBV12-3 or TRBV12-4 with TRBJ2-5; D perhaps matches TRBD1 (6 bases). The CDR3 covers 13 residues. V dropped 5 bases and J dropped 3 bases, with 10 bases sitting between them. CDR3 bases: TGTGCCAGCAGTCCGGACAGTGAAGAGACCCAGTACTTC. Its translation: CASSPDSEETQYF.

The rearrangement uses TRBV9 and TRBJ2-3, with TRBD1 matching 10 bases. There are 17 residues in the CDR3. V dropped 4 bases and J dropped 4; count of bases not matched to a gene: 12. Germline V lookup: CDR1 SGDLS, CDR2 YYNGEE. The CDR3 spells CASSPRLDRGLPDTQYF. CDR3 nucleotide sequence: TGTGCCAGCAGCCCCCGGCTTGACAGGGGGCTCCCAGATACGCAGTATTTT. Looking up the rest from reference TRBV9 and TRBJ2-3 gives the full variable domain: DSGVTQTPKHLITATGQRVTLRCSPRSGDLSVYWYQQSLDQGLQFLIQYYNGEERAKGNILERFSAQQFPDLHSELNLSSLELGDSALYFCASSPRLDRGLPDTQYFGPGTRLTVL.

The chain links TRBV6-5 to TRBJ1-5; D is unclear. V was clipped by 2 bases and J by 0 bases, with 8 bases between them. The CDR3 is made up of 15 amino acids. Germline-derived CDR1 and CDR2 are MNHEY and SVGAGI. This CDR3 reads CASSYEPYSNQPQHF. The CDR3 bases are TGTGCCAGCAGTTACGAGCCCTATAGCAATCAGCCCCAGCATTTT.

The rearrangement joins TRBV5-1 to TRBJ1-6; TRBD1 matches 8 bases. CDR1 and CDR2 from the germline V gene are SGHRS and YFSETQ. The CDR3 length is 16 residues. Trimming at V came to 4 bases and at J to 6 bases, leaving 9 bases not matched to a gene. The DNA for the CDR3 is TGCGCCAGCAGCCCGCGCGGACAGGGAGTTAATTCACCCCTCCACTTT. It encodes CASSPRGQGVNSPLHF.

The chain couples TRBV5-1 to TRBJ1-4; TRBD1 matches at 8 bases. CDR1 is SGHRS, CDR2 YFSETQ, per germline. The junction had 7 bases not matched to a gene; V was cut back by 4 bases and J by 8 bases. The CDR3 runs 14 residues. The CDR3 region is CASSQDRAAEKLFF. CDR3 nucleotide sequence: TGCGCCAGCAGCCAGGACAGGGCCGCGGAAAAACTGTTTTTT.

The rearrangement joins TRBV20-1 to TRBJ1-2; unclear D gene. CDR3 length: 11 amino acids. CDR1 is DFQATT and CDR2 is SNEGSKA in the germline V gene (reference sequence). The germline V and J ends were trimmed by 3 bases and 6 bases, with 8 bases remaining between them. As DNA, the CDR3 is TGCAGTGCTAGTCGAGTAAATGGCTACACCTTC. This sequence encodes CSASRVNGYTF.

This chain joins TRBV4-2 and TRBJ1-3; D uncertain. This CDR3 contains 16 residues. Per the germline V gene, CDR1 is LGHNA and CDR2 is YNFKEQ. V shed 1 base and J shed 7 bases, with 17 bases lying between them. CDR3 DNA: TGTGCCAGCAGCCAAGGTTGGTCAGGCGGAGGGAACACCATATATTTT. Amino acids: CASSQGWSGGGNTIYF.

This clone was seen a few times. The rearrangement uses TRBV5-1 and TRBJ2-3, with D perhaps matching TRBD2 (5 bases). This CDR3 has 11 amino acids. From germline, CDR1 is SGHRS and CDR2 YFSETQ. Trimming pared 7 bases from V and 6 bases from J, leaving 9 bases between. Written as DNA, the CDR3 is TGCGCCAGCGAGGGTGCGGATACGCAGTATTTT. This gives the protein CASEGADTQYF. The entire variable domain, with the rest obtained from reference TRBV5-1 and TRBJ2-3, is as follows: KAGVTQTPRYLIKTRGQQVTLSCSPISGHRSVSWYQQTPGQGLQFLFEYFSETQRNKGNFPGRFSGRQFSNSRSEMNVSTLELGDSALYLCASEGADTQYFGPGTRLTVL.

V gene TRBV4-3 combines with J gene TRBJ1-2; 9 nucleotides align to TRBD1. After removal of 3 bases from V and 6 bases from J, the junction contained 2 bases not matched to a gene. The germline gives CDR1 LGHNA, CDR2 YSLEER. The CDR3 spans 13 residues. CDR3: CASSQTGGDGYTF. CDR3 in DNA: TGCGCCAGCAGCCAGACAGGGGGTGATGGCTACACCTTC.

The gene calls are TRBV14 and TRBJ1-3, with D unclear. Trimming pared 5 bases from V and 0 bases from J, leaving 11 bases between. The CDR3 sequence is 15 residues long. Germline V lookup: CDR1 SGHDN, CDR2 FVKESK. As DNA, the CDR3 is TGTGCCAGCAGCTCAGTGCGGCGCTCTGGAAACACCATATATTTT. This gives the protein CASSSVRRSGNTIYF. Drawing the rest from reference TRBV14 and TRBJ1-3, the complete variable domain is EAGVTQFPSHSVIEKGQTVTLRCDPISGHDNLYWYRRVMGKEIKFLLHFVKESKQDESGMPNNRFLAERTGGTYSTLKVQPAELEDSGVYFCASSSVRRSGNTIYFGEGSWLTVV.

The rearrangement links TRBV4-2 to TRBJ1-1, with a tentative D call TRBD1 (6 bases). Germline V gene data show CDR1 as LGHNA and CDR2 as YNFKEQ. Trimming shortened V by 0 bases and J by 2 bases, and 13 bases separated the two germline ends. This CDR3 comprises 16 residues. The CDR3 DNA sequence: TGTGCCAGCAGCCAAGATTTCAGGACAGTTAACACTGAAGCTTTCTTT. It is translated as CASSQDFRTVNTEAFF.

V gene TRBV6-5 combines with J gene TRBJ1-2; TRBD1 might be the D (6 bases). The CDR3 contains 14 residues. V lost 6 bases to trimming and J lost 0 bases, with 11 bases between them. Germline lookup yields CDR1 MNHEY and CDR2 SVGAGI. The CDR3 loop is CASRDPGANYGYTF. For the CDR3, the DNA is TGTGCCAGCAGGGACCCAGGGGCTAACTATGGCTACACCTTC.

This clone was seen a handful of times. The chain uses TRBV29-1 and TRBJ1-4; tentative D call: TRBD1 (5 bases). V was cut by 5 bases and J by 8 bases, with 15 bases left in between. Germline V gene data show CDR1 as SQVTM and CDR2 as ANQGSEA. CDR3 length equals 13 residues. The CDR3 loop reads CSVIAGPGEKLFF. Written as DNA, the CDR3 is TGCAGCGTTATCGCGGGGCCTGGAGAAAAACTGTTTTTT.

The rearrangement links TRBV2 to TRBJ1-2; D may be TRBD1 (5 bases). Per germline, CDR1 SNHLY and CDR2 FYNNEI. The CDR3 totals 13 residues. V lost 5 bases and J lost 8, with 15 bases in between. Written as DNA, the CDR3 is TGTGCCAGCAGTCTCGGGAGGGACGGGGGCTACACCTTC. Translation: CASSLGRDGGYTF.

The rearrangement joins TRBV30 to TRBJ1-4, with D uncertain. The CDR3 has 12 residues. Trimming removed 2 bases at V and 12 bases at J, with 13 bases between. Per the germline V gene, CDR1 is GTSNPN and CDR2 is SVGIG (reference sequence). CDR3 region: CAWSPGKGELFF. In nucleotides, the CDR3 is TGTGCCTGGAGTCCGGGGAAGGGCGAACTGTTTTTT. Full variable domain (remainder filled in from reference TRBV30 and TRBJ1-4): SQTIHQWPATLVQPVGSPLSLECTVEGTSNPNLYWYRQAAGRGLQLLFYSVGIGQISSEVPQNLSASRPQDRQFILSSKKLLLSDSGFYLCAWSPGKGELFFGSGTQLSVL.

V usage is TRBV19 and J usage is TRBJ1-1, with TRBD1 matching 9 bases. V gave up 7 bases and J gave up 1 base; unmatched junction bases: 13. The CDR3 spans 17 residues. Looked up from germline, CDR1 is LNHDA and CDR2 is SQIVND (reference sequence). CDR3 sequence reads: CASTKGTGRRANTEAFF. The CDR3 DNA reads as TGTGCCAGTACCAAGGGGACAGGGAGGAGGGCGAACACTGAAGCTTTCTTT.

This clone occurred a few times. The chain couples TRBV29-1 to TRBJ2-1; D call uncertain. CDR3 size: 14 residues. CDR1 and CDR2 (germline): SQVTM, ANQGSEA. V shed 3 bases and J shed 7 bases, with 16 bases lying between them. CDR3 bases: TGCAGCGTTGAGTTCCAGAGTAGCCTAAATGAGCAGTTCTTC. Protein product: CSVEFQSSLNEQFF.